These T cell receptor beta chains were read from a single sample in a study of regulatory T cells in long-lasting Graves disease. TCRdb reprocessed the multiplex PCR reads via MiXCR and lists one record per CDR3 protein. This sample has 400,000 to 550,000 distinct CDR3 sequences, with about 15% found just once. This sample was shared with a second study, whose subject was T cells in Graves' hyperthyroidism and ophthalmopathy.

The sequencing used peripheral blood mononuclear cells (PBMCs), collected at new diagnosis, from a patient treated with antithyroid drugs. The receptor source for this set is a woman between 18 and 29 years old with Graves disease. The CDR3 runs from the conserved cysteine through the conserved F or W. D genes are given only for firm matches. The listing skips clone size in some rows; elsewhere it reads once, few, many or a size class.

j_call,clone_size,d_call,v_call,cdr3_aa,cdr3_nt
TRBJ2-5,-,TRBD2,TRBV18,CASSPRGLAGAMETQYF,TGTGCCAGCTCACCCAGAGGCCTAGCGGGGGCAATGGAGACCCAGTACTTC
TRBJ2-7,many,-,TRBV29-1,CSVEGTNEQYF,TGCAGCGTTGAAGGTACCAACGAGCAGTACTTC
TRBJ2-5,many,-,TRBV30,CAWIANQETQYF,TGTGCCTGGATAGCGAATCAAGAGACCCAGTACTTC
TRBJ1-2,many,-,TRBV28,CASSFYGVNGYTF,TGTGCCAGCAGTTTTTACGGCGTAAATGGCTACACCTTC
TRBJ2-1,-,-,TRBV6-2/TRBV6-3,CASSYHGTQFF,TGTGCCAGCAGTTACCACGGAACTCAGTTCTTC
TRBJ2-1,-,-,TRBV20-1,CSARVSGGKNYNEQFF,TGCAGTGCTAGAGTGTCCGGAGGTAAAAACTACAATGAGCAGTTCTTC
TRBJ2-7,few,TRBD2,TRBV5-1,CASSLDAGGPYEQYF,TGCGCCAGCAGCTTGGATGCGGGAGGGCCCTACGAGCAGTACTTC
TRBJ2-1,few,TRBD1,TRBV6-1,CASSEAGTGDNEQFF,TGTGCCAGCAGTGAAGCCGGGACAGGGGATAATGAGCAGTTCTTC
TRBJ2-2,-,TRBD2,TRBV20-1,CSATKTSGRTDTGELFF,TGCAGTGCTACTAAAACTAGCGGGAGGACCGACACCGGGGAGCTGTTTTTT
TRBJ2-7,-,-,TRBV29-1,CSVVGAGEQYF,TGCAGCGTTGTGGGGGCTGGGGAGCAGTACTTC
TRBJ1-1,few,-,TRBV5-5,CASSSRGVGEAFF,TGTGCCAGCAGCTCTCGGGGGGTGGGGGAAGCTTTCTTT
TRBJ2-1,-,TRBD2,TRBV6-5,CASSWDYNNEQFF,TGTGCCAGCAGTTGGGACTATAACAATGAGCAGTTCTTC
TRBJ2-7,many,TRBD2,TRBV7-2,CASSAGSSGPGEQYF,TGTGCCAGCAGCGCGGGGTCTAGCGGGCCGGGCGAGCAGTACTTC
TRBJ2-3,many,-,TRBV28,CASSSRLADTQYF,TGTGCCAGCAGTTCCAGACTAGCAGATACGCAGTATTTT
TRBJ2-7,few,-,TRBV28,CASSRALASYEQYF,TGTGCCAGCAGCCGCGCGCTAGCCTCCTACGAGCAGTACTTC
TRBJ2-1,few,TRBD2,TRBV7-9,CASSPPGGLYNEQFF,TGTGCCAGCAGCCCCCCGGGAGGGTTATACAATGAGCAGTTCTTC